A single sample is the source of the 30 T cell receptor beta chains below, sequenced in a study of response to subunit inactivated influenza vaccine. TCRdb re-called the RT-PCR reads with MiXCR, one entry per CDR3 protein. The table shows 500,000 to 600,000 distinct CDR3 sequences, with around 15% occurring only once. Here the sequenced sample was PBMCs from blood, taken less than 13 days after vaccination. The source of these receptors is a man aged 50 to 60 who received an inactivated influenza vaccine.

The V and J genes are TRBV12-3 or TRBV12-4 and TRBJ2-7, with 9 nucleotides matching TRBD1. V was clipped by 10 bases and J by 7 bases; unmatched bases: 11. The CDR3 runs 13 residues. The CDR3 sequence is CATTGQGLREQYF. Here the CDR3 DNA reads TGTGCCACCACGGGACAGGGCCTCAGGGAGCAGTACTTC.

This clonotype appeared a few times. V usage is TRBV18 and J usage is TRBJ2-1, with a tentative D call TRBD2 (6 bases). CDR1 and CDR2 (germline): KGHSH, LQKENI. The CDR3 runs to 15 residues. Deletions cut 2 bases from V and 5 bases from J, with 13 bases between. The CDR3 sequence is CASSPFSSDNNEQFF. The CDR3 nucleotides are TGTGCCAGCTCACCATTCTCTAGCGACAACAATGAGCAGTTCTTC.

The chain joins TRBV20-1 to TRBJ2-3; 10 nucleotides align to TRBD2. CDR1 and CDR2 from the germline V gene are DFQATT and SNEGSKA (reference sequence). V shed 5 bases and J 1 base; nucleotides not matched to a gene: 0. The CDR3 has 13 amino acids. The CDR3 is CSAGTSGTDTQYF. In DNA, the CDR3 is TGCAGTGCTGGGACTAGCGGCACAGATACGCAGTATTTT.

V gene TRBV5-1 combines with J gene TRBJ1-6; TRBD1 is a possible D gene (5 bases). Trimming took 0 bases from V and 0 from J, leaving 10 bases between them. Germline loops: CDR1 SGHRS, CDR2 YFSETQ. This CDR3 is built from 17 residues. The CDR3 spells CASSLDRKSSYNSPLHF. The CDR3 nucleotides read TGCGCCAGCAGCTTGGACAGGAAGAGCTCCTATAATTCACCCCTCCACTTT.

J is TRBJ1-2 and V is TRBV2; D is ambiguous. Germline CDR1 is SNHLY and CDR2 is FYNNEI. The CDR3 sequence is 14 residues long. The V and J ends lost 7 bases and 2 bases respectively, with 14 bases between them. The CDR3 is CASIRPRGNYGYTF. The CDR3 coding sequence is TGTGCCAGCATAAGACCGCGGGGAAACTATGGCTACACCTTC.

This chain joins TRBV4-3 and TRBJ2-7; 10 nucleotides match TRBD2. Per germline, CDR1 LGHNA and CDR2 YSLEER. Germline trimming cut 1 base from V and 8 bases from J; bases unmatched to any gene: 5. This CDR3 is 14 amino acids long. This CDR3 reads CASSQASGSPQQYF. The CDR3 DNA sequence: TGCGCCAGCAGCCAAGCTAGCGGGAGTCCCCAGCAGTACTTC.

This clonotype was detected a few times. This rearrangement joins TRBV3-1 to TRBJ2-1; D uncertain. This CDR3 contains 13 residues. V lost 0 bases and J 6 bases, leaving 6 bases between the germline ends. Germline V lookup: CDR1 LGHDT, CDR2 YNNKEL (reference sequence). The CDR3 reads CASSQDLVNEQFF. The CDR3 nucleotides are TGTGCCAGCAGCCAAGATTTGGTCAATGAGCAGTTCTTC.

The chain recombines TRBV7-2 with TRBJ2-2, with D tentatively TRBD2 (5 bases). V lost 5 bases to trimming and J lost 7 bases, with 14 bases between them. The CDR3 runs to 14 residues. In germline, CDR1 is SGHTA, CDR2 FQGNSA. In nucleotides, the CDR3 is TGTGCCAGCAGCCAATCCCGGGATCTCGGGGAGCTGTTTTTT. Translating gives CASSQSRDLGELFF.

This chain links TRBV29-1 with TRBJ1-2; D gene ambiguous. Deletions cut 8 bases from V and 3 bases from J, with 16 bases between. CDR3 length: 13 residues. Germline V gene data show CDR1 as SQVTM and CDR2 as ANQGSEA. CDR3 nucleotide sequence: TGCAGCTCCCGGATGGTGCGGGACTATGGCTACACCTTC. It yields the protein CSSRMVRDYGYTF.

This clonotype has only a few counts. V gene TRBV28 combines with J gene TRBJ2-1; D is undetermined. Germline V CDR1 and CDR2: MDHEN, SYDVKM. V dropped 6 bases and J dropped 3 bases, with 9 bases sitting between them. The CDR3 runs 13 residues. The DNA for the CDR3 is TGTGCCAGCAGCACCACTAACTACAATGAGCAGTTCTTC. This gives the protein CASSTTNYNEQFF.

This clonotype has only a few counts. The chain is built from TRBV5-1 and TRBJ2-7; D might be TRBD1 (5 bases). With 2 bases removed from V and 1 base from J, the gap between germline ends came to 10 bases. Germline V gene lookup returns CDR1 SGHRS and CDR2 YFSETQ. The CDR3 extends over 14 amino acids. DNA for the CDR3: TGCGCCAGCAGCTTAACAGGCGCTTCCTACGAGCAGTACTTC. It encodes CASSLTGASYEQYF.

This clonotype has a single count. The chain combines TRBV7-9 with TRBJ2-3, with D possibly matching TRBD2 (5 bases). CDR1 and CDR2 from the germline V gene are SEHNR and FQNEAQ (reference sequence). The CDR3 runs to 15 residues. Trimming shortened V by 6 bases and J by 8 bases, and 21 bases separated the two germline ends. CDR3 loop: CASSYYSNPRGTQYF. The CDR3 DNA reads TGTGCCAGCAGTTATTACTCAAACCCACGGGGTACGCAGTATTTT.

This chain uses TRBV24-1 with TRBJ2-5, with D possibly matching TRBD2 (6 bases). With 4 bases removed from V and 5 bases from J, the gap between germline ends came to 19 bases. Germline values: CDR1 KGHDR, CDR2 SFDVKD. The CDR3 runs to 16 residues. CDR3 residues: CATSDRWAGLKETQYF. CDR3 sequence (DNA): TGTGCCACCAGTGACCGGTGGGCGGGGTTGAAGGAGACCCAGTACTTC.

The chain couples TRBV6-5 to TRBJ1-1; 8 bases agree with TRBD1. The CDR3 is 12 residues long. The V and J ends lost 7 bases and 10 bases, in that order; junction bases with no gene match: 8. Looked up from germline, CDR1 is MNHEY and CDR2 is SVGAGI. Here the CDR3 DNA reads TGTGCCAGCACTTCTAGGACAGGGTTAGCTTTCTTT. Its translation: CASTSRTGLAFF.

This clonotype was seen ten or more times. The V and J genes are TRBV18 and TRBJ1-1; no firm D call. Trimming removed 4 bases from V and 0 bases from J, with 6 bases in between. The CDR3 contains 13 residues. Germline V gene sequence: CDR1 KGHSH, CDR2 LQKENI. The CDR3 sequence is CASSQGMNTEAFF. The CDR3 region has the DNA TGTGCCAGCTCACAAGGGATGAACACTGAAGCTTTCTTT.

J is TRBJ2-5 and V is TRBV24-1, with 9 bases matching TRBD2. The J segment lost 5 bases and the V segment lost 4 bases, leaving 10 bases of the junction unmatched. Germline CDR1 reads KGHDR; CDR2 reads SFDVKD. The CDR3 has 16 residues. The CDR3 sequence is CATSDTQRGAEETQYF. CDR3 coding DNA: TGTGCCACCAGTGACACTCAGCGGGGGGCCGAGGAGACCCAGTACTTC.

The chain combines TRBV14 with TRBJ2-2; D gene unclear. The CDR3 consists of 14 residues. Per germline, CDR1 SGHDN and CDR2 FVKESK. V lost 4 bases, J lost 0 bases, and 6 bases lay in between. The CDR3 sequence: CASSLRPNTGELFF. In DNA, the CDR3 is TGTGCCAGCAGCCTACGGCCGAACACCGGGGAGCTGTTTTTT.

The chain's CDR3 is CASSDTNRTSGTDTQYF. DNA for the CDR3: TGTGCCAGCAGCGACACTAACAGGACTAGCGGAACAGATACGCAGTATTTT. The V call is TRBV5-5, the J call TRBJ2-3, with TRBD2 matching 10 bases. The CDR3 covers 17 residues. V shed 4 bases and J 3 bases; nucleotides not matched to a gene: 11. The germline gives CDR1 SGHKS, CDR2 YYEKEE (reference sequence).

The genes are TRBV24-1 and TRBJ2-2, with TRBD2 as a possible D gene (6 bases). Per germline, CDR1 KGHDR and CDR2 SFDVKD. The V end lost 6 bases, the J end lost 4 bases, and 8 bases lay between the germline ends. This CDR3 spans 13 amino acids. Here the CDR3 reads CATSLGGTGELFF. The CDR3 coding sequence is TGTGCCACCAGTCTCGGGGGCACCGGGGAGCTGTTTTTT.

The CDR3 region is CASSESGVRQPQHF. The CDR3 nucleotides are TGTGCCAGCAGTGAATCGGGGGTTCGTCAGCCCCAGCATTTT. This chain links TRBV6-1 with TRBJ1-5, with a weak D call TRBD1 (5 bases). The V and J ends lost 2 bases and 6 bases respectively, with 11 bases between them. The length of the CDR3 is 14 residues. Germline CDR1 is MNHNS and CDR2 is SASEGT.

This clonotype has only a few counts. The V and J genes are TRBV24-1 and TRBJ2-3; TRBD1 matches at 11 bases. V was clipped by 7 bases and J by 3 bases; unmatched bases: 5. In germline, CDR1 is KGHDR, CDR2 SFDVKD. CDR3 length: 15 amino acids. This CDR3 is CATRGDRGRTDTQYF. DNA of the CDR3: TGTGCCACCAGGGGGGACAGGGGGAGAACAGATACGCAGTATTTT.

The CDR3 DNA reads TGCAGTGCGACCCAGGGGGCGGGTGAGCAGTTCTTC. It encodes CSATQGAGEQFF. The rearrangement links TRBV20-1 to TRBJ2-1; 8 nucleotides line up with TRBD1. The CDR3 consists of 12 residues. The germline CDR1 and CDR2 sequences are DFQATT and SNEGSKA (reference sequence). Germline trimming cut 6 bases from V and 9 bases from J; bases unmatched to any gene: 7.

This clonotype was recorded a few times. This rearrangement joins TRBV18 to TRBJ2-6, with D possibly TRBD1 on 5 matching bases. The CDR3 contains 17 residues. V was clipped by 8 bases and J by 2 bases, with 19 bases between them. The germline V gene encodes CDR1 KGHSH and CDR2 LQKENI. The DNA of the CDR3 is TGTGCCAGCCCATTTAGGGGCTACCGGCCTGGGGCCAACGTCCTGACTTTC. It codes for CASPFRGYRPGANVLTF. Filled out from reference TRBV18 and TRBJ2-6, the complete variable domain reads NAGVMQNPRHLVRRRGQEARLRCSPMKGHSHVYWYRQLPEEGLKFMVYLQKENIIDESGMPKERFSAEFPKEGPSILRIQQVVRGDSAAYFCASPFRGYRPGANVLTFGAGSRLTVL.

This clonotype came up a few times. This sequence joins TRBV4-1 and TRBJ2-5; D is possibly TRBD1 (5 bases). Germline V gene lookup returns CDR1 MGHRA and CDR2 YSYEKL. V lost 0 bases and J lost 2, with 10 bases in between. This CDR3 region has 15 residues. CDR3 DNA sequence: TGCGCCAGCAGCCAAGACGTCAGGGATCAAGAGACCCAGTACTTC. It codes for CASSQDVRDQETQYF.

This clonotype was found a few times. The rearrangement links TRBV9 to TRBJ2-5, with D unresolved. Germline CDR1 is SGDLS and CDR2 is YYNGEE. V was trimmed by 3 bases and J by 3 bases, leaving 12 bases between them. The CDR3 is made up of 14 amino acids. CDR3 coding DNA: TGTGCCAGCAGCGACCGAGGATCGGAAGAGACCCAGTACTTC. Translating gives CASSDRGSEETQYF.

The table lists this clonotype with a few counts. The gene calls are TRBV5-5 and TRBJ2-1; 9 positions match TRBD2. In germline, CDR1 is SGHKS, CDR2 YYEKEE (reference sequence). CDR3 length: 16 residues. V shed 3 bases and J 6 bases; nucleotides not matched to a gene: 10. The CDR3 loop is CASSSISGSSPNEQFF. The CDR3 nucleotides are TGTGCCAGCAGCTCAATTAGCGGGAGTAGCCCCAATGAGCAGTTCTTC. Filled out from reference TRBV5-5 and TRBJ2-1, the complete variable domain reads DAGVTQSPTHLIKTRGQQVTLRCSPISGHKSVSWYQQVLGQGPQFIFQYYEKEERGRGNFPDRFSARQFPNYSSELNVNALLLGDSALYLCASSSISGSSPNEQFFGPGTRLTVL.

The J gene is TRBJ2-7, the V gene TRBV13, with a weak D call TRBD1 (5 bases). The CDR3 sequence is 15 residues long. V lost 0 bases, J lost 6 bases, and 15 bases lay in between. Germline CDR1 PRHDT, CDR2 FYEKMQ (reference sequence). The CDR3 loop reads CASSLGPQGGAEQYF. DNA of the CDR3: TGTGCCAGCAGCTTAGGTCCTCAGGGTGGTGCCGAGCAGTACTTC.

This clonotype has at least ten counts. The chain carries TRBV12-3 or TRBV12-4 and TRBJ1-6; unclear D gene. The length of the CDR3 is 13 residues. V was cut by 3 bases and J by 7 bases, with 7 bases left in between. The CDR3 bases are TGTGCCAGCAGTTTCCTCCTGAATTCACCCCTCCACTTT. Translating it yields CASSFLLNSPLHF.

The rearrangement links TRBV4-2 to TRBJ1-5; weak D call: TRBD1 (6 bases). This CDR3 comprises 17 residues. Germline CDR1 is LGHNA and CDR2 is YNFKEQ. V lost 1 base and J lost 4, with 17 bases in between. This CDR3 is CASSQGDTGIANQPQHF. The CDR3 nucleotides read TGTGCCAGCAGCCAAGGTGATACAGGGATCGCGAATCAGCCCCAGCATTTT.

CDR3 sequence (DNA): TGTGCCAGCAGTTACACCGCGGGGCAGCCCCAGCATTTT. It encodes CASSYTAGQPQHF. The V and J genes are TRBV6-5 and TRBJ1-5; D is unclear. This CDR3 contains 13 residues. Germline V lookup: CDR1 MNHEY, CDR2 SVGAGI. Trimming removed 2 bases from V and 7 bases from J, with 9 bases in between.